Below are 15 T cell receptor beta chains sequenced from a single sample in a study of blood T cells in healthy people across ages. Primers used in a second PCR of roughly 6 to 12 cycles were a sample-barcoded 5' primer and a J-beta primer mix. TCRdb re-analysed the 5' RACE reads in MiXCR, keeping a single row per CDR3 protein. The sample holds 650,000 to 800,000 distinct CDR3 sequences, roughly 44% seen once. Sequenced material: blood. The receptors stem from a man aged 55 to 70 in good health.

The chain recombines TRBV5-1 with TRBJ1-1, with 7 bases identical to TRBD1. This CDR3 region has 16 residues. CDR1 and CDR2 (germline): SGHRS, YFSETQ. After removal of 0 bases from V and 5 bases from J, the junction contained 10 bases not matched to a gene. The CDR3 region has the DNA TGCGCCAGCAGCTTGGTGGGGGCAGGGGGTCATACTGAAGCTTTCTTT. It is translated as CASSLVGAGGHTEAFF.

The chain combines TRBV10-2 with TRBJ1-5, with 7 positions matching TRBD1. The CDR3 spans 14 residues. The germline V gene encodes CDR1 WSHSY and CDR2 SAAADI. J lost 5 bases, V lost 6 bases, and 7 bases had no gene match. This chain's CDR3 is CASRRTGAYQPQHF. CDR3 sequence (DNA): TGCGCCAGCAGACGAACAGGGGCTTATCAGCCCCAGCATTTT.

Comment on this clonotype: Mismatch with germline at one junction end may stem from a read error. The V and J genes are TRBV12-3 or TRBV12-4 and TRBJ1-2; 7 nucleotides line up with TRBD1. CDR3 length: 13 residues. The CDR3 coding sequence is TGTGCCATCAGTTTGGGACAGCCTACCTCCTACACCTTC. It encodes CAISLGQPTSYTF.

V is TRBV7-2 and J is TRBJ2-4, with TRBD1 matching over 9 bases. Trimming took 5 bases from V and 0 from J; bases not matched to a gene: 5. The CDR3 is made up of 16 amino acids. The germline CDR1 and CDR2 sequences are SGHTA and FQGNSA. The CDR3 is CASSLDRGLAKNIQYF. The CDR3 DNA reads TGTGCCAGCAGCCTGGACAGGGGACTAGCCAAAAACATTCAGTACTTC. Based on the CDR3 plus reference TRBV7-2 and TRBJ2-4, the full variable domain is GAGVSQSPSNKVTEKGKDVELRCDPISGHTALYWYRQSLGQGLEFLIYFQGNSAPDKSGLPSDRFSAERTGGSVSTLTIQRTQQEDSAVYLCASSLDRGLAKNIQYFGAGTRLSVL.

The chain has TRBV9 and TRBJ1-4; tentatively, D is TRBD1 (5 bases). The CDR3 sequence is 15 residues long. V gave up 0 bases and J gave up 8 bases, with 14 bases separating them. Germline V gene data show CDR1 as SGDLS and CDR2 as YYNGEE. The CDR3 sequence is CASSVEAGRREKLFF. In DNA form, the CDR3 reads TGTGCCAGCAGCGTAGAAGCAGGGAGAAGGGAAAAACTGTTTTTT.

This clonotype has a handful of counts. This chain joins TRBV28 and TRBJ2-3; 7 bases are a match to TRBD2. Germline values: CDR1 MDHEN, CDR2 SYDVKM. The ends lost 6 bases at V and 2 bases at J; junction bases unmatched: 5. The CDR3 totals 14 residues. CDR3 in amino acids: CASRRGGNTDTQYF. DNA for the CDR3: TGTGCCAGCAGGCGCGGGGGTAACACAGATACGCAGTATTTT.

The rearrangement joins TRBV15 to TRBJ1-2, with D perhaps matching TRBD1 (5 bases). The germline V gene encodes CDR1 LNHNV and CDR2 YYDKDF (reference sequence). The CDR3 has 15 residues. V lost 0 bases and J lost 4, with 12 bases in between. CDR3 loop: CATSRDPGSSYGYTF. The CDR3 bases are TGTGCCACCAGCAGAGACCCAGGGTCTAGCTATGGCTACACCTTC.

The CDR3 DNA follows: TGTGCCAGCAGCTTGGACAGGGGACCCTTCCCCTACGAGCAGTACTTC. This gives the protein CASSLDRGPFPYEQYF. This sequence joins TRBV5-6 and TRBJ2-7; TRBD1 agrees at 7 bases. V trimming: 0 bases; J trimming: 2 bases; junction bases outside the gene matches: 8. The CDR3 contains 16 residues. The germline gives CDR1 SGHDT, CDR2 YYEEEE.

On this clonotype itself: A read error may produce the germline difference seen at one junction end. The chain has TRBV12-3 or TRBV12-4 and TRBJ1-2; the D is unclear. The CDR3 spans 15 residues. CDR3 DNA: TGTGCCAGCAGCTTAGGCCCAGGCACTAACTATGGCTTCACCTTC. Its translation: CASSLGPGTNYGFTF.

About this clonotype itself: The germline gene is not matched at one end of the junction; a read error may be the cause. The CDR3 protein is CASSPSLSDSSHGCTF. CDR3 sequence (DNA): TGTGCCAGCAGCCCATCCCTTTCCGACAGTTCTCATGGCTGCACCTTC. The rearrangement joins TRBV3-1 to TRBJ1-2; D is possibly TRBD1 (5 bases). The CDR3 extends over 16 amino acids. The V gene's germline CDR1 is LGHDT and CDR2 YNNKEL (reference sequence).

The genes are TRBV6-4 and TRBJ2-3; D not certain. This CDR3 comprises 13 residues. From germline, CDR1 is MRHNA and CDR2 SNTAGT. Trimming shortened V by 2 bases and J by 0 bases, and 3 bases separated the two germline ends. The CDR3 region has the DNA TGTGCCAGCAGTGACAGGAGCACAGATACGCAGTATTTT. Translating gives CASSDRSTDTQYF.

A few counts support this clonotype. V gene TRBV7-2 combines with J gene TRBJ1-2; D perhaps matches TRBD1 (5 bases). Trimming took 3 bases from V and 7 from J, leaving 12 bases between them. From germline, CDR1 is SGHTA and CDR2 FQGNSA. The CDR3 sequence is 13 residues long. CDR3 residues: CASSLTAWGGYTF. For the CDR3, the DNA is TGTGCCAGCAGCTTGACAGCCTGGGGTGGCTACACCTTC.

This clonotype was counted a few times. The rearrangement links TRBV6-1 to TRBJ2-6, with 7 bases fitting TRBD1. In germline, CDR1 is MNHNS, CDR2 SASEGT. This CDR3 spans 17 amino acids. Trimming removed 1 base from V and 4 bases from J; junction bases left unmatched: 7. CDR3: CASSEEGQKFGANVLTF. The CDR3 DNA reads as TGTGCCAGCAGTGAAGAGGGACAGAAGTTCGGGGCCAACGTCCTGACTTTC.

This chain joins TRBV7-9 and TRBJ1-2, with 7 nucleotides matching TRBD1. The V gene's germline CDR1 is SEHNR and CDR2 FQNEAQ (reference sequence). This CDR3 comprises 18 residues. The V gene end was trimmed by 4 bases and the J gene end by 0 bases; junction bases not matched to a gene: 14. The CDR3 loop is CASSSTDRTSPPNYGYTF. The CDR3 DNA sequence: TGTGCCAGCAGCTCCACGGACAGGACATCTCCCCCTAACTATGGCTACACCTTC.

In DNA form, the CDR3 reads TGCAGCGTTGAGAGTCCTGCCAACTATGGCTACACCTTC. Protein: CSVESPANYGYTF. The rearrangement links TRBV29-1 to TRBJ1-2, with D hard to call. The CDR3 length is 13 residues. Deletions cut 3 bases from V and 2 bases from J, with 10 bases between. Germline-derived CDR1 and CDR2 are SQVTM and ANQGSEA.